These T cell receptor beta chains were read from a single sample in a study of cytomegalovirus exposure and HLA in healthy donors. Profiling relied on immunoSEQ multiplex PCR, and the TCRdb table lists in-frame clones only, not all of them. Of 150,000 to 200,000 clones in the sample, around 80% were seen once. Specimen: PBMCs. The receptor source for this set is a woman under 30 in good health and CMV-seronegative. Each CDR3 is given with its conserved first and last residue. The order of the fields is clone size, V gene, J gene, D gene, CDR3 DNA, CDR3 protein. A D gene is named only where the DNA matches it firmly. Size is stated for part of the rows, as once, few or many counts, or as a class when the clone is expanded.

clone_size: NA; v_call: TRBV29-1; j_call: TRBJ2-3; d_call: NA; cdr3_nt: TGCAGCGCAGATGCTAGCGAAACTAGCACAGATACGCAGTATTTT; cdr3_aa: CSADASETSTDTQYF
clone_size: NA; v_call: TRBV4-1; j_call: TRBJ1-1; d_call: NA; cdr3_nt: TGCGCCAGCAGCCAAGTCGACACCAAACTGAAGCTTTTCTTT; cdr3_aa: CASSQVDTKLKLFF
clone_size: NA; v_call: TRBV4-2; j_call: TRBJ2-3; d_call: NA; cdr3_nt: TGTGCCAGCAGCCCAGGGACAGATACGCAGTATTTT; cdr3_aa: CASSPGTDTQYF
clone_size: NA; v_call: TRBV7-6; j_call: TRBJ2-7; d_call: TRBD2; cdr3_nt: TGTGCCAGCAGCTCCAGACTAGCGGGAGAATACGAGCAGTACTTC; cdr3_aa: CASSSRLAGEYEQYF
clone_size: NA; v_call: TRBV29-1; j_call: TRBJ1-2; d_call: NA; cdr3_nt: TGCAGCTCGGAAACCCCCCAGGCACCGTCCTATGGCTACACCTTC; cdr3_aa: CSSETPQAPSYGYTF
clone_size: few; v_call: TRBV4-3; j_call: TRBJ2-7; d_call: NA; cdr3_nt: TGCGCCAGCTCCCGGGGGACATGGGAGGGGGAGCAGTACTTC; cdr3_aa: CASSRGTWEGEQYF
clone_size: NA; v_call: TRBV27; j_call: TRBJ2-3; d_call: TRBD2; cdr3_nt: TGTGCCAGCAACTCGTGGGCGGGAGTAGGGGATACGCAGTATTTT; cdr3_aa: CASNSWAGVGDTQYF
clone_size: NA; v_call: TRBV25-1; j_call: TRBJ2-3; d_call: NA; cdr3_nt: TGTGCCAGCAGTGAACGGGTGTATGTACAGGGAACAGATACGCAGTATTTT; cdr3_aa: CASSERVYVQGTDTQYF
clone_size: NA; v_call: TRBV4-1; j_call: TRBJ2-3; d_call: NA; cdr3_nt: TGCGCCAGCAGCCAAGATGGGCGGGACCCTCCTCGCACAGATACGCAGTATTTT; cdr3_aa: CASSQDGRDPPRTDTQYF
clone_size: once; v_call: TRBV27; j_call: TRBJ2-2; d_call: TRBD2; cdr3_nt: TGTGCCAGCAGACCGGGACTAGCGCTAAACACCGGGGAGCTGTTTTTT; cdr3_aa: CASRPGLALNTGELFF
clone_size: NA; v_call: TRBV19; j_call: TRBJ2-3; d_call: TRBD1; cdr3_nt: TGTGCCAGTAGTATAGCGGGACAGGGACCTCGAGATACGCAGTATTTT; cdr3_aa: CASSIAGQGPRDTQYF
clone_size: NA; v_call: TRBV6-1; j_call: TRBJ2-3; d_call: TRBD2; cdr3_nt: TGTGCCAGCAGTGACGGACTAGCGGGACGCACAGATACGCAGTATTTT; cdr3_aa: CASSDGLAGRTDTQYF
clone_size: NA; v_call: TRBV13; j_call: TRBJ1-2; d_call: NA; cdr3_nt: TGTGCCAGCAGTCAGCAGGGAGGGTATGGCTACACCTTC; cdr3_aa: CASSQQGGYGYTF
clone_size: NA; v_call: TRBV14; j_call: TRBJ1-4; d_call: NA; cdr3_nt: TGTGCCAGCAGCCAATTCCGGGGAGGGCTGGCAACTAATGAAAAACTGTTTTTT; cdr3_aa: CASSQFRGGLATNEKLFF
clone_size: once; v_call: TRBV7-9; j_call: TRBJ1-3; d_call: TRBD1; cdr3_nt: TGTTCCAGCAGCTTAGGCGGGACAGGGGGCGGAAACACCATATATTTT; cdr3_aa: CSSSLGGTGGGNTIYF
clone_size: once; v_call: TRBV4-1; j_call: TRBJ1-6; d_call: TRBD1; cdr3_nt: TGCGCCAGCAGCCATTCCGGGACAGATAATTCACCCCTCCACTTT; cdr3_aa: CASSHSGTDNSPLHF
clone_size: NA; v_call: TRBV18; j_call: TRBJ2-7; d_call: NA; cdr3_nt: TGTGCCAGCTCCCAAAGGACAGTGAAGTACGAGCAGTACTTC; cdr3_aa: CASSQRTVKYEQYF
clone_size: NA; v_call: TRBV11-2; j_call: TRBJ1-2; d_call: TRBD1; cdr3_nt: TGTGCCAGCAGCTCCCCATCGGGACAGGGACATCCCTATGGCTACACCTTC; cdr3_aa: CASSSPSGQGHPYGYTF
clone_size: NA; v_call: TRBV7-9; j_call: TRBJ1-1; d_call: NA; cdr3_nt: TGTGCCAGCAGCTTAGGAGGGGAGGGAACTTTCTTT; cdr3_aa: CASSLGGEGTFF
clone_size: NA; v_call: TRBV6-6; j_call: TRBJ1-5; d_call: NA; cdr3_nt: TGTGCCAGCAGTCCGACCTCGGAGGATCATCAGCCCCAGCATTTT; cdr3_aa: CASSPTSEDHQPQHF
clone_size: NA; v_call: TRBV4-3; j_call: TRBJ2-1; d_call: NA; cdr3_nt: TGCGCCAGCAGCCTCCTTGGTCCGGACAATGAGCAGTTCTTC; cdr3_aa: CASSLLGPDNEQFF
clone_size: NA; v_call: TRBV27; j_call: TRBJ2-5; d_call: NA; cdr3_nt: TGTGCCAGCAGTTTACTTTTCAGGGAGACCCAGTACTTC; cdr3_aa: CASSLLFRETQYF
clone_size: NA; v_call: TRBV7-8; j_call: TRBJ2-1; d_call: TRBD2; cdr3_nt: TGTGCCAGCAGCCCTAGAGCGGGAGGTAATGAGCAGTTCTTC; cdr3_aa: CASSPRAGGNEQFF
clone_size: NA; v_call: TRBV27; j_call: TRBJ1-6; d_call: NA; cdr3_nt: TGTGCCAACTTCCACCTAAATTCACCCCTCCACTTT; cdr3_aa: CANFHLNSPLHF
clone_size: NA; v_call: TRBV30; j_call: TRBJ2-7; d_call: NA; cdr3_nt: TGTGCCTGGAGTGTGGAGTACGAGCAGTACTTC; cdr3_aa: CAWSVEYEQYF
clone_size: NA; v_call: TRBV14; j_call: TRBJ2-2; d_call: NA; cdr3_nt: TGTGCCAGCAGCCAAGATTTGTACAGGGAGAACACCGGGGAGCTGTTTTTT; cdr3_aa: CASSQDLYRENTGELFF
clone_size: NA; v_call: TRBV7-6; j_call: TRBJ2-3; d_call: TRBD2; cdr3_nt: TGTGCCAGCAGGGGGGGGGTCGGAGATACGCAGTATTTT; cdr3_aa: CASRGGVGDTQYF
clone_size: once; v_call: TRBV27; j_call: TRBJ2-7; d_call: NA; cdr3_nt: TGTGCCAGCAGACAGGAGTCAGGGATCCCCTACGAGCAGTACTTC; cdr3_aa: CASRQESGIPYEQYF
clone_size: few; v_call: TRBV6-5; j_call: TRBJ1-1; d_call: NA; cdr3_nt: TGTGCCAGCAGCGGTTGGACTGAAGCTTTCTTT; cdr3_aa: CASSGWTEAFF
clone_size: NA; v_call: TRBV29-1; j_call: TRBJ2-2; d_call: NA; cdr3_nt: TGCAGCGTTGGGGCAGTGAACACCGGGGAGCTGTTTTTT; cdr3_aa: CSVGAVNTGELFF
clone_size: NA; v_call: TRBV10-3; j_call: TRBJ1-1; d_call: NA; cdr3_nt: TGTGCCATCAGTGAGTCATGGGCAGACACTGAAGCTTTCTTT; cdr3_aa: CAISESWADTEAFF
clone_size: NA; v_call: TRBV28; j_call: TRBJ1-2; d_call: NA; cdr3_nt: TGTGCCAGCAGTTTATCCCTCGGGTGGCCCGGAGGCTACACCTTC; cdr3_aa: CASSLSLGWPGGYTF
clone_size: NA; v_call: TRBV6-4; j_call: TRBJ1-4; d_call: TRBD1; cdr3_nt: TGTGCCAGCAGTGCTCCGCAGGGGGCGACTCGCTTGGGTGAAAAACTGTTTTTT; cdr3_aa: CASSAPQGATRLGEKLFF
clone_size: NA; v_call: TRBV7-6; j_call: TRBJ1-1; d_call: TRBD1; cdr3_nt: TGTGCCAGCAGCAAGGACAGGGGCCACACTGAAGCTTTCTTT; cdr3_aa: CASSKDRGHTEAFF
clone_size: once; v_call: TRBV5-4; j_call: TRBJ2-4; d_call: TRBD1; cdr3_nt: TGTGCCAGCAGCTCAGGGACAGATAAAAACATTCAGTACTTC; cdr3_aa: CASSSGTDKNIQYF
clone_size: NA; v_call: TRBV28; j_call: TRBJ1-1; d_call: TRBD1; cdr3_nt: TGTGCCAGCAGTCCTGGGACAGGGTGGCTAGCTTTCTTT; cdr3_aa: CASSPGTGWLAFF
clone_size: NA; v_call: TRBV7-9; j_call: TRBJ2-2; d_call: TRBD2; cdr3_nt: TGTGCCAGCAGTAGACTAGCGGGGGGACTCAACACCGGGGAGCTGTTTTTT; cdr3_aa: CASSRLAGGLNTGELFF
clone_size: NA; v_call: TRBV30; j_call: TRBJ2-7; d_call: NA; cdr3_nt: TGTGCCTGGAGAGCCGGCTACAGAGACTACGAGCAGTACTTC; cdr3_aa: CAWRAGYRDYEQYF
clone_size: NA; v_call: TRBV6-6; j_call: TRBJ1-1; d_call: NA; cdr3_nt: TGTGCCAGCAGCGACCGGCGGGGGACCATGAACACTGAAGCTTTCTTT; cdr3_aa: CASSDRRGTMNTEAFF